These 24 T cell receptor beta chains were sequenced from one sample in a study of human T cells and chemical hapten exposure. TCRdb processed the RACE reads anew with MiXCR; each CDR3 protein has one entry. The sample holds about 380,000 distinct CDR3 sequences, approximately 4.4% seen once. Stated time point: patch test 1, 2 weeks after DPC sensitization. The treatment: therapeutic diphenylcyclopropenone sensitization with weekly scalp DPC. The sample here was whole blood, taken in connection with sensitization to the hapten diphenylcyclopropenone (DPC). The receptor set was obtained from a woman aged 45-60 years with alopecia areata. Some clones in this sample may be carry-over from other donors' samples.

This clonotype came up a few times. The CDR3 here is CSVEVGRGWTEAFF. CDR3 bases: TGCAGCGTTGAAGTAGGCAGGGGCTGGACTGAAGCTTTCTTT. The chain combines TRBV29-1 with TRBJ1-1; D possibly corresponds to TRBD1 (6 bases). Germline loops: CDR1 SQVTM, CDR2 ANQGSEA. This CDR3 spans 14 amino acids. V gave up 1 base and J gave up 5 bases, with 14 bases separating them.

This clonotype was observed at least ten times. The chain is built from TRBV7-9 and TRBJ2-7; 10 bases match TRBD2. The CDR3 covers 16 residues. CDR1 and CDR2 from the germline V gene are SEHNR and FQNEAQ (reference sequence). After removal of 5 bases from V and 0 bases from J, the junction contained 7 bases not matched to a gene. CDR3 coding DNA: TGTGCCAGCAGCCCCGGACTAGCGGAGCTCTCCTACGAGCAGTACTTC. Translating gives CASSPGLAELSYEQYF.

The CDR3 protein is CASSSWTGGEQYF. The CDR3 bases are TGTGCCAGCAGCTCGTGGACCGGAGGCGAGCAGTACTTC. The rearrangement links TRBV5-4 to TRBJ2-7, with a possible D match to TRBD2 (5 bases). The V gene lost 3 bases and the J gene lost 6 bases, with 13 bases spanning the gap. This CDR3 comprises 13 residues. CDR1 SGHNT and CDR2 YYREEE come from the germline V gene (reference sequence).

The gene calls are TRBV28 and TRBJ1-2, with 12 bases fitting TRBD1. The CDR3 contains 14 residues. J was trimmed by 8 bases and V by 5 bases; bases with no gene match: 6. Per germline, CDR1 MDHEN and CDR2 SYDVKM. In nucleotides, the CDR3 is TGTGCCAGCAGTCCGGGACAGGGGGCGCAAGGCTACACCTTC. Its protein product is CASSPGQGAQGYTF.

This clonotype was found many times. The chain is built from TRBV28 and TRBJ2-1, with 12 nucleotides matching TRBD2. Unmatched junction bases numbered 8, after V lost 4 bases and J lost 7 bases. Germline V gene data show CDR1 as MDHEN and CDR2 as SYDVKM. CDR3 length equals 16 residues. As DNA, the CDR3 is TGTGCCAGCAGTTCCTCCGGGACTAGCGGGTTGAATGAGCAGTTCTTC. Protein: CASSSSGTSGLNEQFF.

This clonotype appeared many times. The V call is TRBV7-2, the J call TRBJ2-1; the D is unclear. V lost 5 bases, J lost 12 bases, and 17 bases lay in between. This CDR3 is built from 13 residues. CDR1 SGHTA and CDR2 FQGNSA come from the germline V gene. CDR3 protein: CASSLPRYGWQFF. Written as DNA, the CDR3 is TGTGCCAGCAGCCTCCCGAGATACGGGTGGCAGTTCTTC.

V usage is TRBV7-2 and J usage is TRBJ1-3; the D is unclear. Germline V gene sequence: CDR1 SGHTA, CDR2 FQGNSA. The V end was cut by 1 base, the J end by 0 bases, with 10 bases between. The CDR3 is made up of 16 amino acids. The DNA for the CDR3 is TGTGCCAGCAGCTTAGTCTCCAGAAGCTCTGGAAACACCATATATTTT. Translation: CASSLVSRSSGNTIYF.

Ten or more counts support this clonotype. CDR3 DNA: TGCAGTGCTCAGCACGGGGAGACCCAGTACTTC. Its protein is CSAQHGETQYF. This chain uses TRBV20-1 with TRBJ2-5; D gene uncertain. The CDR3 loop spans 11 amino acids. Germline V gives CDR1 DFQATT, CDR2 SNEGSKA (reference sequence). The germline V and J ends were trimmed by 5 bases and 5 bases, with 9 bases remaining between them.

This clonotype has a count of ten or more. The V and J genes are TRBV6-5 and TRBJ2-7; 8 bases map to TRBD1. The germline V gene has CDR1 MNHEY and CDR2 SVGAGI. CDR3 length: 16 residues. The V gene end was trimmed by 6 bases and the J gene end by 4 bases; junction bases not matched to a gene: 14. CDR3 in amino acids: CASSPDPRTGRYEQYF. CDR3 nucleotide sequence: TGTGCCAGCAGCCCCGACCCCCGGACAGGGCGGTACGAGCAGTACTTC.

The chain employs TRBV19 and TRBJ2-1; 13 bases match TRBD2. The V and J ends lost 3 bases and 8 bases, in that order; junction bases with no gene match: 4. The CDR3 is 15 amino acids. The germline CDR1 and CDR2 sequences are LNHDA and SQIVND (reference sequence). This CDR3 reads CASSIRTSGGDEQFF. The CDR3 DNA reads TGTGCCAGTAGTATCCGGACTAGCGGGGGCGATGAGCAGTTCTTC.

This sequence joins TRBV24-1 and TRBJ2-2, with a weak D call TRBD2 (5 bases). V dropped 5 bases and J dropped 7 bases, with 7 bases sitting between them. The CDR3 has 12 amino acids. Per the germline V gene, CDR1 is KGHDR and CDR2 is SFDVKD. In nucleotides, the CDR3 is TGTGCCACCAGTGGAGGGATCGGGGAGCTGTTTTTT. This sequence encodes CATSGGIGELFF.

The chain joins TRBV27 to TRBJ2-7; the D gene is possibly TRBD1 (6 bases). Trimming removed 6 bases from V and 2 bases from J, with 11 bases in between. The CDR3 is 13 residues long. The germline gives CDR1 MNHEY, CDR2 SMNVEV (reference sequence). CDR3 region: CASSWTATYEQYF. The CDR3 coding sequence is TGTGCCAGCAGCTGGACAGCCACCTACGAGCAGTACTTC.

This clonotype came up many times. The chain joins TRBV11-2 to TRBJ2-7; 7 nucleotides agree with TRBD1. Germline V gives CDR1 SGHAT, CDR2 FQNNGV. Trimming removed 1 base from V and 3 bases from J; junction bases left unmatched: 9. The CDR3 sequence is 16 residues long. This CDR3 is CASSLVGGSLDYEQYF. The DNA of the CDR3 is TGTGCCAGCAGCTTAGTAGGGGGCTCGTTAGACTACGAGCAGTACTTC.

The sample holds a few counts of this clonotype. This sequence joins TRBV7-6 and TRBJ2-2; possibly TRBD1 for D (5 bases). Trimming shortened V by 0 bases and J by 1 base, and 9 bases separated the two germline ends. CDR1 is SGHVS, CDR2 FNYEAQ, per germline. CDR3 length equals 16 residues. The CDR3 DNA reads as TGTGCCAGCAGCTTAGCGAGTAGGGGGAACACCGGGGAGCTGTTTTTT. Its protein is CASSLASRGNTGELFF.

This clonotype has ten or more counts. The rearrangement uses TRBV12-3 or TRBV12-4 and TRBJ2-1, with TRBD2 matching 7 bases. This CDR3 is built from 14 residues. V lost 1 base, J lost 6 bases, and 3 bases stayed unmatched. CDR3 sequence: CASSLGTRGNEQFF. CDR3 nucleotides: TGTGCCAGCAGTTTAGGGACTAGGGGCAATGAGCAGTTCTTC.

This clonotype occurred many times. V and J are TRBV4-3 and TRBJ2-6; no reliable D call. V dropped 0 bases and J dropped 4 bases, with 10 bases sitting between them. The CDR3 length is 16 residues. The germline gives CDR1 LGHNA, CDR2 YSLEER. CDR3 nucleotide sequence: TGCGCCAGCAGCCAAGAGGTAGGAGCCGGGGCCAACGTCCTGACTTTC. Amino acid sequence: CASSQEVGAGANVLTF.

The chain is built from TRBV5-5 and TRBJ1-1; TRBD1 matches 7 bases. This CDR3 has 14 residues. CDR1 SGHKS and CDR2 YYEKEE come from the germline V gene (reference sequence). After removal of 5 bases from V and 0 bases from J, the junction contained 4 bases not matched to a gene. CDR3 sequence reads: CASRGQVLNTEAFF. CDR3 sequence (DNA): TGTGCCAGCAGAGGACAGGTGTTGAACACTGAAGCTTTCTTT.

This clonotype has a handful of counts. This sequence joins TRBV6-1 and TRBJ2-1; no reliable D call. Trimming removed 2 bases from V and 0 bases from J, with 11 bases in between. The CDR3 consists of 16 residues. CDR1 MNHNS and CDR2 SASEGT come from the germline V gene. CDR3 in DNA: TGTGCCAGCAGTGAAAGTTCCGCCAGCTCCTACAATGAGCAGTTCTTC. Amino acid sequence: CASSESSASSYNEQFF.

This clonotype was seen only a few times. This rearrangement joins TRBV6-1 to TRBJ2-3; 7 bases map to TRBD2. The V segment lost 1 base and the J segment 2 bases; nucleotides outside the gene matches: 6. This CDR3 region has 16 residues. CDR1 is MNHNS, CDR2 SASEGT, per germline. The CDR3, as DNA: TGTGCCAGCAGTGAAGGGTCTAGCGGTAACACAGATACGCAGTATTTT. It translates to CASSEGSSGNTDTQYF.

This clonotype was detected ten times or more. The chain carries TRBV2 and TRBJ2-1; 10 bases map to TRBD2. Germline V lookup: CDR1 SNHLY, CDR2 FYNNEI. The J segment lost 7 bases and the V segment lost 6 bases, leaving 6 bases of the junction unmatched. This CDR3 is built from 14 residues. CDR3 protein: CASSLSGGRNEQFF. In DNA form, the CDR3 reads TGTGCCAGCAGCCTTAGCGGGGGGCGGAATGAGCAGTTCTTC. The full variable domain, completed using reference TRBV2 and TRBJ2-1, is EPEVTQTPSHQVTQMGQEVILRCVPISNHLYFYWYRQILGQKVEFLVSFYNNEISEKSEIFDDQFSVERPDGSNFTLKIRSTKLEDSAMYFCASSLSGGRNEQFFGPGTRLTVL.

This clonotype was detected many times. The genes are TRBV23-1 and TRBJ1-5; 9 bases fit TRBD1. TRBV23-1 belongs to the ORF category, with a function that is uncertain. There are 16 residues in the CDR3. Trimming cost V 7 bases and J 3 bases; bases outside gene matches: 10. The CDR3 coding sequence is TGCGCCAGCACCCCCCGGACAGGGGCGACCAATCAGCCCCAGCATTTT. This gives the protein CASTPRTGATNQPQHF.

This clonotype was counted ten times or more. The chain combines TRBV13 with TRBJ2-7; a weak D match, TRBD2 (7 bases). The CDR3 loop spans 14 amino acids. Per the germline V gene, CDR1 is PRHDT and CDR2 is FYEKMQ (reference sequence). With 6 bases removed from V and 6 bases from J, the gap between germline ends came to 18 bases. Here the CDR3 DNA reads TGTGCCAGCAGATCAGGGGCGGGGGTGTCCGAGCAGTACTTC. Residues: CASRSGAGVSEQYF.

This clonotype was detected many times. The V call is TRBV12-3 or TRBV12-4, the J call TRBJ2-3; TRBD2 matches at 8 bases. This CDR3 spans 15 amino acids. The ends lost 3 bases at V and 1 base at J; junction bases unmatched: 3. Here the CDR3 reads CASSFRAGGTDTQYF. CDR3 nucleotide sequence: TGTGCCAGCAGTTTCAGAGCGGGGGGCACAGATACGCAGTATTTT.

This clonotype showed up many times. V and J are TRBV12-3 or TRBV12-4 and TRBJ1-1; no clear D. V was clipped by 3 bases and J by 1 base, with 12 bases between them. This CDR3 comprises 15 residues. The CDR3 coding sequence is TGTGCCAGCAGTTTGGCCCCCGCGGGGAACACTGAAGCTTTCTTT. This codes for CASSLAPAGNTEAFF.